Included here is one T cell receptor (beta chain) sequence, with context. In this sample, this clone turned up a few times. It has no known antigen specificity. No qualities accompany the bases; no much larger clone lies one base away. This specimen belongs to a study of blood T cell repertoires in COVID-19 (dated by TCRdb to between 2020 and 2021). Looking at the study overall: Samples covering the acute and convalescent phases of COVID-19 were provided by collaborators in the United States, Italy and Spain. The material from the prospective study consisted of cDNA or gDNA derived from T cells, B-cell-depleted T cells, or PBMCs. The dataset comprised deeply sampled blood TCRbeta repertoires from subjects exposed to, actively infected with, or recovered from COVID-19. The repertoires were released in a freely available public database intended as a resource for research on the immune response to SARS-CoV-2. The samples were drawn from two sources: the first 160 participants of the ongoing ImmuneRACE study, and fewer than 1,500 subjects contributed by 6 global collaborators. The sample metadata nearly always contained a de-identified subject ID, COVID-19 status, age in years and sex. Where available, HLA class I and class II types were taken from metadata supplied by the sample provider and were not determined by assay-based typing.

The collaborating institutions used their own protocols to collect whole blood in K2EDTA tubes. For TCRbeta analysis, collaborators shipped samples in one of three forms: frozen whole blood, isolated PBMCs, or DNA extracted from either of those sample types. The immunoSEQ Assay, a bias-controlled multiplex PCR, was used to amplify TCRbeta CDR3 regions from genomic DNA. Processing in the source paper ran as follows. Nucleated cell counts per sample were estimated from amplification of reference gene primers within the assay. Sequence reads were collapsed and filtered to measure the absolute abundance of every unique TCRbeta CDR3 rearrangement. For each sample, productive Simpson clonality was calculated as the square root of Simpson's diversity index over productive rearrangements. Entries here come from immuneACCESS through TCRdb and include only in-frame sequences with V and J called. Some clones fail to appear in such tables; in the studies checked, an unresolved V gene covers under half of the shortfall, and the cause of the remainder is unknown. The V and J calls and the clone size are those of that table, but D and trimming were determined from the DNA. A total of about 130,000 clones appear in this sample, over 75% of them only once. Jointly, the top ten make up approximately 8.7% of the sample.

The CDR3 runs 15 residues from the cysteine to the phenylalanine. Only the CDR3 DNA stays, 45 bases, in frame from base 1. V was cut back by 6 bases and J by 1 base, leaving a gap of 16 bases between them. As encoded in the germline V gene (reference sequence), CDR1 is MNHEY while CDR2 is SMNVEV. On the study overall, not on this receptor specifically: Clinical and demographic metadata were provided uncurated, with the amount varying by source and participant.

The TCR originated in a man aged 35 to 55 with active or convalescent COVID-19. Sequences were obtained from peripheral blood. The sequence links TRBV27 to TRBJ2-7, and the D gene may be TRBD1, 6 bases matching. CDR3 loop: CASRRIGGLSYEQYF. The bases read TGTGCCAGCAGGCGGATTGGGGGCCTATCCTACGAGCAGTACTTC.